Below are 20 T cell receptor beta chains sequenced from a single sample in a study of blood T cell repertoires in COVID-19. The data were produced by immunoSEQ multiplex PCR, yet TCRdb's version contains in-frame clones alone and is incomplete. Of about 40,000 clones listed, around nine tenths are singletons. Sample: peripheral blood. Source of these receptors: a human donor in a cohort sampled during active COVID-19.

The CDR3 region is CASTLPGGRFQETQYF. CDR3 sequence (DNA): TGTGCCAGTACCCTACCCGGGGGGCGCTTTCAAGAGACCCAGTACTTC. The chain joins TRBV19 to TRBJ2-5, with a weak D call TRBD2 (7 bases). This CDR3 is 16 amino acids long. Trimming stripped 7 bases from V and 2 bases from J, with 20 bases between. CDR1 LNHDA and CDR2 SQIVND come from the germline V gene (reference sequence).

The chain joins TRBV10-3 to TRBJ1-1; 8 bases agree with TRBD1. Germline V lookup: CDR1 ENHRY, CDR2 SYGVKD. V lost 0 bases, J lost 4 bases, and 4 bases stayed unmatched. There are 15 residues in the CDR3. In DNA form, the CDR3 reads TGTGCCATCAGTGAGTCTCAGGGGGCGGCCACTGAAGCTTTCTTT. Protein sequence: CAISESQGAATEAFF.

This rearrangement joins TRBV18 to TRBJ1-1, with a possible D match to TRBD1 (5 bases). CDR1 and CDR2 from the germline V gene are KGHSH and LQKENI. V was pared by 11 bases and J by 8 bases, with 21 bases between. This CDR3 is built from 13 residues. The DNA of the CDR3 is TGTGCCCCTCGACCCCAGGGCGAGTCGGAAGCTTTCTTT. Protein: CAPRPQGESEAFF.

The chain is built from TRBV4-1 and TRBJ2-5, with 7 bases lining up with TRBD1. The CDR3 covers 14 residues. V trimming: 4 bases; J trimming: 3 bases; junction bases outside the gene matches: 5. Germline CDR1 reads MGHRA; CDR2 reads YSYEKL. The CDR3 loop is CASSPRTGEETQYF. In DNA, the CDR3 is TGCGCCAGCAGCCCACGGACAGGTGAAGAGACCCAGTACTTC.

The chain carries TRBV7-9 and TRBJ1-1, with 9 bases aligning to TRBD1. V was pared by 5 bases and J by 0 bases, with 10 bases of the junction left unmatched. This CDR3 region has 17 residues. Germline V gene data show CDR1 as SEHNR and CDR2 as FQNEAQ (reference sequence). The CDR3 DNA follows: TGTGCCAGCAGCCCACCGGGACAGGGCAAAATGAACACTGAAGCTTTCTTT. Its translation is CASSPPGQGKMNTEAFF.

This clone was recorded only once. This chain joins TRBV11-3 and TRBJ1-6, with unresolved D. Germline V gene sequence: CDR1 SGHNT, CDR2 YENEEA. This CDR3 contains 14 residues. Trimming removed 1 base from V and 7 bases from J, with 8 bases in between. CDR3 region: CASSLARFNSPLHF. CDR3 bases: TGTGCCAGCAGCTTAGCCCGGTTCAATTCACCCCTCCACTTT.

CDR3 sequence: CASSPSGETQYF. In nucleotides, the CDR3 is TGTGCCAGCAGTCCTAGCGGAGAGACCCAGTACTTC. The rearrangement joins TRBV12-3 or TRBV12-4 to TRBJ2-5; 7 bases agree with TRBD2. CDR3 size: 12 residues. V shed 5 bases and J 4 bases; nucleotides not matched to a gene: 1.

This clone appeared once. The chain couples TRBV19 to TRBJ2-3; 7 positions agree with TRBD2. The trim removed 3 bases at V and 7 bases at J, leaving 4 bases unmatched. CDR3 length: 13 amino acids. Germline values: CDR1 LNHDA, CDR2 SQIVND (reference sequence). The chain's CDR3 is CASSITSAYTQYF. The CDR3 nucleotides read TGTGCCAGTAGTATCACTAGCGCCTATACGCAGTATTTT.

This clone was seen just once. The rearrangement joins TRBV19 to TRBJ2-2; maybe TRBD1 (6 bases). Germline values: CDR1 LNHDA, CDR2 SQIVND (reference sequence). The ends were cut back, 3 bases at V and 2 bases at J, with 10 bases in the middle. The CDR3 runs to 15 residues. The CDR3 bases are TGTGCCAGTAGTATCGACAGGCCTAACACCGGGGAGCTGTTTTTT. It yields the protein CASSIDRPNTGELFF.

The chain combines TRBV5-4 with TRBJ2-1, with 11 bases that match TRBD2. The CDR3 loop spans 16 amino acids. CDR1 SGHNT and CDR2 YYREEE come from the germline V gene (reference sequence). With V trimmed by 5 bases and J by 8 bases, 12 bases remained unmatched. The CDR3 protein is CASSEASGGPGDEQFF. Here the CDR3 DNA reads TGTGCCAGCAGTGAGGCTAGCGGGGGGCCGGGGGATGAGCAGTTCTTC.

The gene calls are TRBV3-1 (or the pseudogene TRBV3-2) and TRBJ2-1; 10 nucleotides agree with TRBD1. CDR3 length: 18 residues. The V and J ends lost 0 bases and 7 bases, in that order; junction bases with no gene match: 12. Germline V gene data show CDR1 as LGHDT and CDR2 as YNNKEL (reference sequence). The CDR3 loop is CASSQEPPGQGFKNEQFF. In DNA, the CDR3 is TGTGCCAGCAGCCAAGAACCCCCGGGACAGGGGTTCAAGAATGAGCAGTTCTTC.

The chain joins TRBV11-2 to TRBJ1-4; 9 bases align to TRBD1. In germline, CDR1 is SGHAT, CDR2 FQNNGV. V lost 5 bases to trimming and J lost 8 bases; unmatched junction nucleotides: 6. CDR3 size: 14 residues. The CDR3 DNA follows: TGTGCCAGCAGCCGTCTCGGGACAGGGGAAAAACTGTTTTTT. Residues: CASSRLGTGEKLFF. Complete variable domain (other parts from reference TRBV11-2 and TRBJ1-4): EAGVAQSPRYKIIEKRQSVAFWCNPISGHATLYWYQQILGQGPKLLIQFQNNGVVDDSQLPKDRFSAERLKGVDSTLKIQPAKLEDSAVYLCASSRLGTGEKLFFGSGTQLSVL.

The rearrangement joins TRBV25-1 to TRBJ2-7, with D possibly TRBD2 on 5 matching bases. This CDR3 spans 15 amino acids. CDR1 and CDR2 (germline): MGHDK, SYGVNS. Trimming shortened V by 1 base and J by 2 bases, and 12 bases separated the two germline ends. The CDR3 protein is CASSELRESAYEQYF. The CDR3 DNA reads TGTGCCAGCAGTGAATTAAGGGAGTCCGCCTACGAGCAGTACTTC.

Only a few counts were recorded for this clone. This chain uses TRBV4-2 with TRBJ2-2, with TRBD2 matching 7 bases. Germline loops: CDR1 LGHNA, CDR2 YNFKEQ. The CDR3 spans 16 residues. The V segment lost 4 bases and the J segment 2 bases; nucleotides outside the gene matches: 7. The CDR3 reads CASSRSTSDNTGELFF. As DNA, the CDR3 is TGTGCCAGCAGCCGATCAACTAGCGACAACACCGGGGAGCTGTTTTTT.

The chain combines TRBV3-1 (or the pseudogene TRBV3-2) with TRBJ2-2, with D hard to call. Germline-derived CDR1 and CDR2 are LGHDT and YNNKEL (reference sequence). The V gene lost 6 bases and the J gene lost 5 bases, with 10 bases spanning the gap. The CDR3 loop spans 13 amino acids. The CDR3 DNA reads as TGTGCCAGCAGTGGCGGTCGGACCGGGGAGCTGTTTTTT. Protein: CASSGGRTGELFF.

The gene calls are TRBV5-6 and TRBJ2-7; no firm D call. Trimming took 4 bases from V and 1 from J, leaving 12 bases between them. The V gene's germline CDR1 is SGHDT and CDR2 YYEEEE. The CDR3 spans 14 residues. CDR3 in amino acids: CASSVTQPSYEQYF. The CDR3 DNA is TGTGCCAGCAGCGTTACACAACCGTCCTACGAGCAGTACTTC.

CDR3 nucleotides: TGTGCCACCAAGCGGGGGCGGGGGGGCCTAGAGACCCAGTACTTC. Translated, it gives CATKRGRGGLETQYF. The J gene is TRBJ2-5, the V gene TRBV21-1; the table's D call of TRBD2 was not tested on the DNA. TRBV21-1 is flagged as a pseudogene. CDR3 length: 15 amino acids.

This chain connects TRBV18 to TRBJ1-1; possibly TRBD1 for D (6 bases). V was clipped by 1 base and J by 8 bases, with 14 bases between them. The germline V gene encodes CDR1 KGHSH and CDR2 LQKENI. The CDR3 is 14 amino acids. CDR3 sequence reads: CASSPQGVGNEAFF. DNA for the CDR3: TGTGCCAGCTCACCACAGGGGGTAGGAAACGAAGCTTTCTTT.

The chain couples TRBV4-2 to TRBJ2-1; 9 positions match TRBD2. The V gene's germline CDR1 is LGHNA and CDR2 YNFKEQ. This CDR3 comprises 16 residues. V lost 0 bases, J lost 9 bases, and 9 bases stayed unmatched. The CDR3 DNA follows: TGTGCCAGCAGCCAAGATCGGGCGGGGGGGCCGGCTGAGCAGTTCTTC. Protein sequence: CASSQDRAGGPAEQFF.

The chain is built from TRBV7-9 and TRBJ2-3, with D unclear. This CDR3 region has 12 residues. CDR1 and CDR2 (germline): SEHNR, FQNEAQ (reference sequence). Trimming took off 5 bases at V and 4 bases at J, with 7 bases between the two ends. This CDR3 reads CASSPRADTQYF. The CDR3 bases are TGTGCCAGCAGCCCCCGTGCAGATACGCAGTATTTT.